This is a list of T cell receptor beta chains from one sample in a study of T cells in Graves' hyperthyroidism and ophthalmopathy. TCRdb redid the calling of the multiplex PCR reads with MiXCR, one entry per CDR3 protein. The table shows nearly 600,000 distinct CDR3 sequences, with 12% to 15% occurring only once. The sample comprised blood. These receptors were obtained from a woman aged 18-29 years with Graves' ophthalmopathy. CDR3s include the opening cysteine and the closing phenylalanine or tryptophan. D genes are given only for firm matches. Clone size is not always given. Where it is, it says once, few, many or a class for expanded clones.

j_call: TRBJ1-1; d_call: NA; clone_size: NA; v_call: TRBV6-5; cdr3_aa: CASSYRQHLILNTEAFF; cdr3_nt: TGTGCCAGCAGTTACCGACAGCACCTCATTTTGAACACTGAAGCTTTCTTT
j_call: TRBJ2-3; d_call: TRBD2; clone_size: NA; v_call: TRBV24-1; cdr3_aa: CATSDPAGYTDTQYF; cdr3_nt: TGTGCCACCAGTGATCCAGCGGGATACACAGATACGCAGTATTTT
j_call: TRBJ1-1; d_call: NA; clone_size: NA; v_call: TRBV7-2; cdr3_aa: CASSLALAARTEAFF; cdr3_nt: TGTGCCAGCAGCTTAGCGCTGGCAGCGCGCACTGAAGCTTTCTTT
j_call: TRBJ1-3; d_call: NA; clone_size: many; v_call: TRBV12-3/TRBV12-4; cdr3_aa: CASIPLGNTIYF; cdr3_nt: TGTGCCAGCATCCCACTCGGAAACACCATATATTTT
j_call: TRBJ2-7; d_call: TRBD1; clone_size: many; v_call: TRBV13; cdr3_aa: CASSYPGQGRYEQYF; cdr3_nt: TGTGCCAGCAGCTATCCTGGACAGGGGCGCTACGAGCAGTACTTC
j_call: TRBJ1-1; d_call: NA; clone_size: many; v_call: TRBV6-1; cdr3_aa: CASSYRMNTEAFF; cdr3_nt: TGTGCCAGCAGTTATAGAATGAACACTGAAGCTTTCTTT
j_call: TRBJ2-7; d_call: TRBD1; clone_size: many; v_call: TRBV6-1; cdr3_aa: CASSSGQPYEQYF; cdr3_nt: TGTGCCAGCAGTTCGGGACAGCCGTACGAGCAGTACTTC
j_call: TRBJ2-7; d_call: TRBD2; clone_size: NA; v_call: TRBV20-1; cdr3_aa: CSARLAGAAYEQYF; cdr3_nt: TGCAGTGCTAGACTAGCGGGAGCAGCCTACGAGCAGTACTTC
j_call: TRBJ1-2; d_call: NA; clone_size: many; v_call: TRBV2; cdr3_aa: CASSEERSYGYTF; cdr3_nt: TGTGCCAGCAGTGAAGAGCGGAGCTATGGCTACACCTTC
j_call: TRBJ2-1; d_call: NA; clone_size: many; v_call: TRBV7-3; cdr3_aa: CASSLTKRFGEGDNEQFF; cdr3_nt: TGTGCCAGCAGCTTAACTAAGAGGTTTGGGGAGGGGGACAATGAGCAGTTCTTC
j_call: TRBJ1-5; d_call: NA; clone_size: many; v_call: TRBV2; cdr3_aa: CASSGGTGSSNQPQHF; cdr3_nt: TGTGCCAGCAGTGGGGGAACAGGGTCTAGCAATCAGCCCCAGCATTTT
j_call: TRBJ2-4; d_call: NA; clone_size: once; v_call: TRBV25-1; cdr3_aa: CASSVLAGDIKAKNIQYF; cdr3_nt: TGTGCCAGCAGTGTGCTAGCAGGGGACATAAAAGCCAAAAACATTCAGTACTTC
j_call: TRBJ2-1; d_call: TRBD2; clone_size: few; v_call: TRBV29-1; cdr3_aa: CSVEGIAGYNEQFF; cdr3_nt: TGCAGCGTTGAAGGGATAGCGGGTTACAATGAGCAGTTCTTC
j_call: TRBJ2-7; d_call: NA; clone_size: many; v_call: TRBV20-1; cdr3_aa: CSANLPGIGTYEQYF; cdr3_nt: TGCAGTGCCAATCTACCAGGGATAGGAACCTACGAGCAGTACTTC
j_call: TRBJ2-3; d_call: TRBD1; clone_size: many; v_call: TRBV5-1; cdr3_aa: CASSLGQADTQYF; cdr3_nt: TGCGCCAGCAGCCTCGGACAGGCAGATACGCAGTATTTT
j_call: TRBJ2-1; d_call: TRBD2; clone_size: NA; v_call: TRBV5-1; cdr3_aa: CASSPELAGGPGSRQFF; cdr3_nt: TGCGCCAGCAGCCCGGAACTAGCGGGAGGGCCGGGGAGTCGGCAGTTCTTC
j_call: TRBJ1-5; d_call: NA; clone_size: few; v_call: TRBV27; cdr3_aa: CASSLKTVGNQPQHF; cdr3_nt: TGTGCCAGCAGTTTAAAAACGGTCGGCAATCAGCCCCAGCATTTT
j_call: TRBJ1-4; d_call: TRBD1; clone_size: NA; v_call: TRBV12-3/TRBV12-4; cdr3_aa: CASSLRDRGPVNEKLFF; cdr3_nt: TGTGCCAGCAGCCTCCGGGACAGGGGGCCGGTTAATGAAAAACTGTTTTTT
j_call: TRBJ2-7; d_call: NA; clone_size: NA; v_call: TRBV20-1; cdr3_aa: CSARPQGYPLEQYF; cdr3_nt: TGCAGTGCTAGGCCTCAGGGGTACCCACTCGAGCAGTACTTC
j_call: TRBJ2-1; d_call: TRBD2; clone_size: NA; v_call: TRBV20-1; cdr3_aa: CSARDPSRGLAGDHSYNEQFF; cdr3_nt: TGCAGTGCTAGAGATCCCTCCCGAGGACTAGCGGGAGATCACTCCTACAATGAGCAGTTCTTC
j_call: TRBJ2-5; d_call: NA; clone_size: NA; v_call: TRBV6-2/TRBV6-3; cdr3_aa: CASSYSTRPQETQYF; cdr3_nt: TGTGCCAGCAGTTACTCGACCAGGCCCCAAGAGACCCAGTACTTC
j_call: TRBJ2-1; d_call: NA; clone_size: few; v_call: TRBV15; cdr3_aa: CATSVRSSYNEQFF; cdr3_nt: TGTGCCACCAGCGTCCGGAGTTCCTACAATGAGCAGTTCTTC
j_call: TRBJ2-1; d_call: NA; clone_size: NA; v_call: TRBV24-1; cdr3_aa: CATSGGRGNSYNEQFF; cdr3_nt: TGTGCCACCAGTGGGGGACGGGGAAACTCCTACAATGAGCAGTTCTTC
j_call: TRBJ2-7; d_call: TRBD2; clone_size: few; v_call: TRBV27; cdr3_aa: CASSYGGEGEQYF; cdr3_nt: TGTGCCAGCAGTTACGGGGGGGAGGGCGAGCAGTACTTC
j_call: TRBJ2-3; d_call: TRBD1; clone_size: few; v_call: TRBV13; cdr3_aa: CASSPRDRGLGGSTDTQYF; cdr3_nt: TGTGCCAGCAGCCCCCGGGACAGGGGTCTGGGCGGGAGCACAGATACGCAGTATTTT
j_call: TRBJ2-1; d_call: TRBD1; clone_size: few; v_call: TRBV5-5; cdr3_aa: CASSVTGGGYNEQFF; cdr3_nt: TGTGCCAGCAGCGTTACAGGGGGTGGATACAATGAGCAGTTCTTC
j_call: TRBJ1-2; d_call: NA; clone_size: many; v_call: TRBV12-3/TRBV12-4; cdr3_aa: CASSMGEGPFPHYGYTF; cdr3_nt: TGTGCCAGCTCCATGGGGGAGGGGCCCTTCCCCCACTATGGCTACACCTTC
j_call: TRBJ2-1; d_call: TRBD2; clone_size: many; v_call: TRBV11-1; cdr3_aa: CASSLVAGTSGLNYNEQFF; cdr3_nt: TGTGCCAGCAGCTTAGTGGCCGGGACTAGCGGCCTTAACTACAATGAGCAGTTCTTC
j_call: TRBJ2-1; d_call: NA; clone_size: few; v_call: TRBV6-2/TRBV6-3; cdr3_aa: CACRDGSRNEQFF; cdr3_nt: TGTGCCTGCAGGGACGGGAGCCGGAATGAGCAGTTCTTC
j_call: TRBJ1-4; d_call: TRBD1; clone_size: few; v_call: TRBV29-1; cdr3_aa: CSAGQGAYEKLFF; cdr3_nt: TGCAGCGCAGGACAGGGGGCTTATGAAAAACTGTTTTTT
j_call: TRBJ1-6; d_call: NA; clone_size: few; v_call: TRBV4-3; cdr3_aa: CASSQDFADNSPLHF; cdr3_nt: TGCGCCAGCAGCCAAGATTTCGCGGATAATTCACCCCTCCACTTT
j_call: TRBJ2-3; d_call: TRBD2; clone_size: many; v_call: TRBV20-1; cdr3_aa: CSGLAGDPDTQYF; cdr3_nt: TGCAGTGGCCTAGCGGGAGACCCCGATACGCAGTATTTT
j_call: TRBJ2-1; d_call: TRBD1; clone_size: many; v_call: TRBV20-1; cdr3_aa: CSASAGQGNMNEQFF; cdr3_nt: TGCAGTGCTAGCGCGGGACAGGGAAATATGAATGAGCAGTTCTTC
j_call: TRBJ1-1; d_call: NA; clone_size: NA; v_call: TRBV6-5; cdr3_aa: CASSFHTGGAFF; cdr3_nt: TGTGCCAGCAGTTTTCATACAGGAGGAGCTTTCTTT
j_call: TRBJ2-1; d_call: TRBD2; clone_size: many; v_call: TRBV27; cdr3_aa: CASSFRREWRTSGRLHSYNEQFF; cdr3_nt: TGTGCCAGCAGTTTCCGGAGGGAATGGCGGACTAGCGGGAGGCTACACTCCTACAATGAGCAGTTCTTC
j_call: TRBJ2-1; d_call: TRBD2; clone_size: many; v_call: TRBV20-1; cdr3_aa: CSDSGRCAWNEQFF; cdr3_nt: TGCAGCGATAGCGGGAGATGTGCGTGGAATGAGCAGTTCTTC
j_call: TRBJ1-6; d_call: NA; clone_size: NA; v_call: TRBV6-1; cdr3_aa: CASRDLMGGSPLHF; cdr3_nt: TGTGCCAGCAGGGACCTCATGGGTGGTTCACCCCTCCACTTT
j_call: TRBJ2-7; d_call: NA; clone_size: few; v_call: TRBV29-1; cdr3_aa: CSARSRDEQYF; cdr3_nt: TGCAGCGCGAGGTCTAGGGACGAGCAGTACTTC
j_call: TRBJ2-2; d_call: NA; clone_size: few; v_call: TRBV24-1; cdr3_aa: CATSEIGDNTGELFF; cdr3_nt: TGTGCCACCAGTGAAATAGGGGACAACACCGGGGAGCTGTTTTTT
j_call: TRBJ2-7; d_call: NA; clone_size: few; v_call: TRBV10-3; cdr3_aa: CAINRGGLSYEQYF; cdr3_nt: TGTGCCATCAACAGAGGCGGGCTCTCCTACGAGCAGTACTTC
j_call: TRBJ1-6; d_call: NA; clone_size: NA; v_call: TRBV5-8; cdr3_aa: CASSFVQGFSPLHF; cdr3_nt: TGTGCCAGCAGCTTCGTACAGGGCTTCTCACCCCTCCACTTT
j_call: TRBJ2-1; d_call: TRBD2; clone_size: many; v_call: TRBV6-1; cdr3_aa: CATIAGGSYNEQFF; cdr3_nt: TGTGCCACCATAGCGGGAGGCTCCTACAATGAGCAGTTCTTC
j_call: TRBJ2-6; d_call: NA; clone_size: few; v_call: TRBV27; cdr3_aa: CASSPLLGANVLTF; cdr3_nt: TGTGCCAGCAGTCCTCTCTTGGGGGCCAACGTCCTGACTTTC
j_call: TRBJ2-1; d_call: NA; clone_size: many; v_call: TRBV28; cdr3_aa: CASSLGRNDPGVHSGDEQFF; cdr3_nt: TGTGCCAGCAGTTTAGGTAGGAACGATCCCGGGGTTCACTCAGGGGATGAGCAGTTCTTC
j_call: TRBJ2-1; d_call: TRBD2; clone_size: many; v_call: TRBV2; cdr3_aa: CASSVQGLVGNEQFF; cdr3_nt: TGTGCCAGCAGTGTGCAGGGACTAGTAGGCAATGAGCAGTTCTTC